This T cell receptor beta chain appears in the sequencing data of a study of cytomegalovirus exposure and HLA in healthy donors. Comments on this clone: The antigen is not known.

General observations from the study: As was reported, the classifier diagnosed cytomegalovirus status with high specificity and sensitivity. In vitro data verified a few CMV-associated chains as specific for CMV antigens.

Researchers ran the PCR with 60 Vbeta and 13 Jbeta primers. Some clones are missing from TCRdb's copy, which holds only in-frame ones; the method was immunoSEQ multiplex PCR. The table lists 60,000 to 75,000 clones, less than 80% of them singletons. The germline CDR1 and CDR2 sequences are MDHEN and SYDVKM. V lost 6 bases and J lost 17; bases outside the gene matches: 9. CDR3 size: 11 residues. The V and J genes are TRBV28 and TRBJ1-4; 7 bases agree with TRBD1. This TCR came from a woman in her 50s in good health and CMV-seronegative. The sample taken for sequencing was PBMCs. The CDR3 DNA sequence: TGTGCCAGCAGCCCCCGGGACAGACTCTTTTTT. It translates to CASSPRDRLFF.